These 23 T cell receptor beta chains were all obtained from the same sample, sequenced in a study of T cells after yellow fever vaccination. Using its own MiXCR run on the 5' RACE reads, TCRdb lists one record per CDR3 protein. Counted here are 300,000 or so distinct CDR3 sequences, around 8.6% occurring once; the ten biggest clones make up 3% to 4%. Sample: CD4+ T cells sorted from PBMCs, taken 5 days after the yellow fever booster vaccination. These receptor sequences come from a man in his late teens or twenties who received the YFV17D yellow fever vaccine.

The rearrangement links TRBV4-3 to TRBJ2-3; D is possibly TRBD1 (6 bases). V was trimmed by 0 bases and J by 0 bases, leaving 16 bases between them. Germline assignment: CDR1 LGHNA and CDR2 YSLEER. The CDR3 consists of 18 residues. In DNA, the CDR3 is TGCGCCAGCAGCCAAGATGAGGGGGACACCTCTAGCACAGATACGCAGTATTTT. The encoded protein is CASSQDEGDTSSTDTQYF.

The table lists this clonotype with a few counts. The chain couples TRBV4-1 to TRBJ2-2, with 9 bases lining up with TRBD1. Trimming at V came to 4 bases and at J to 4 bases, leaving 7 bases not matched to a gene. CDR3 size: 16 residues. Germline V gene sequence: CDR1 MGHRA, CDR2 YSYEKL. The CDR3 reads CASSRGRQGVTGELFF. In DNA form, the CDR3 reads TGCGCCAGCAGCCGGGGTAGACAGGGGGTCACCGGGGAGCTGTTTTTT.

This clonotype occurred a few times. DNA for the CDR3: TGCGCCAGCAGCCAACTGACAGGGGGTAACACCGGGGAGCTGTTTTTT. Translation gives CASSQLTGGNTGELFF. This chain joins TRBV4-3 and TRBJ2-2, with 9 nucleotides matching TRBD1. J was trimmed by 2 bases and V by 2 bases; bases with no gene match: 3. Germline assignment: CDR1 LGHNA and CDR2 YSLEER. The CDR3 has 16 residues.

V usage is TRBV5-1 and J usage is TRBJ1-1; D gene unclear. CDR1 is SGHRS, CDR2 YFSETQ, per germline. This CDR3 spans 16 amino acids. The V end lost 3 bases, the J end lost 0 bases, and 15 bases lay between the germline ends. Written as DNA, the CDR3 is TGCGCCAGCAGCTCGGAGAACCTCCCCATGAACACTGAAGCTTTCTTT. Translation gives CASSSENLPMNTEAFF. Filled out from reference TRBV5-1 and TRBJ1-1, the complete variable domain reads KAGVTQTPRYLIKTRGQQVTLSCSPISGHRSVSWYQQTPGQGLQFLFEYFSETQRNKGNFPGRFSGRQFSNSRSEMNVSTLELGDSALYLCASSSENLPMNTEAFFGQGTRLTVV.

This clonotype occurred many times. The rearrangement links TRBV4-2 to TRBJ2-2, with unresolved D. CDR1 LGHNA and CDR2 YNFKEQ come from the germline V gene. Trimming stripped 1 base from V and 4 bases from J, with 13 bases between. This CDR3 contains 16 residues. The CDR3 loop is CASSQGSLGGTGELFF. In DNA, the CDR3 is TGTGCCAGCAGCCAAGGGTCCCTCGGCGGCACCGGGGAGCTGTTTTTT.

This clonotype was counted only a few times. The chain is built from TRBV7-8 and TRBJ2-2, with 8 bases lining up with TRBD1. Germline CDR1 and CDR2: SGHVS and FQNEAQ. The CDR3 covers 16 residues. V dropped 5 bases and J dropped 0; count of bases not matched to a gene: 5. The CDR3 reads CASSPLDRANTGELFF. CDR3 DNA: TGTGCCAGCAGCCCGCTGGACAGGGCGAACACCGGGGAGCTGTTTTTT.

The chain joins TRBV27 to TRBJ1-1; maybe TRBD1 (6 bases). The CDR3 is 16 amino acids. Between the trimmed V and J ends, which lost 5 bases and 5 bases, there was a span of 21 bases. Germline values: CDR1 MNHEY, CDR2 SMNVEV (reference sequence). The CDR3 sequence: CASSLYRGTLSTEAFF. CDR3 bases: TGTGCCAGCAGTCTTTATAGGGGGACCCTTTCGACTGAAGCTTTCTTT.

There are a few counts of this clonotype. The chain is built from TRBV7-2 and TRBJ2-7; perhaps TRBD2 as D (5 bases). This CDR3 region has 13 residues. Looked up from germline, CDR1 is SGHTA and CDR2 is FQGNSA. Trimming removed 3 bases from V and 3 bases from J, with 9 bases in between. The CDR3: CASSFLGGYEQYV. As DNA, the CDR3 is TGTGCCAGCAGCTTCCTAGGAGGCTACGAGCAGTACGTC.

At least ten counts were recorded for this clonotype. V gene TRBV10-3 combines with J gene TRBJ2-3, with TRBD2 matching over 10 bases. The CDR3 runs 17 residues. After removal of 6 bases from V and 0 bases from J, the junction contained 9 bases not matched to a gene. The V gene's germline CDR1 is ENHRY and CDR2 SYGVKD. Written as DNA, the CDR3 is TGTGCCATCAGCGAGGGACTAGCGTATACGAGCACAGATACGCAGTATTTT. It codes for CAISEGLAYTSTDTQYF.

At least ten counts were recorded for this clonotype. V usage is TRBV6-6 and J usage is TRBJ1-6; 10 bases fit TRBD1. The CDR3 contains 14 residues. J lost 8 bases, V lost 6 bases, and 4 bases had no gene match. The germline gives CDR1 MNHNY, CDR2 SVGAGI (reference sequence). The CDR3 here is CASRPGTGDSPLHF. The CDR3 coding sequence is TGTGCCAGCAGACCCGGGACAGGGGATTCACCCCTCCACTTT.

Only a few counts were recorded for this clonotype. The rearrangement uses TRBV5-1 and TRBJ2-1, with 9 bases matching TRBD2. Germline V gene sequence: CDR1 SGHRS, CDR2 YFSETQ. The CDR3 consists of 15 residues. After removal of 5 bases from V and 6 bases from J, the junction contained 9 bases not matched to a gene. Here the CDR3 DNA reads TGCGCCAGCAGAGTATCGGCGGGGGGGCCCAATGAGCAGTTCTTC. This encodes CASRVSAGGPNEQFF.

The chain recombines TRBV24-1 with TRBJ2-3; possible D gene TRBD1, 5 bases. Trimming stripped 4 bases from V and 4 bases from J, with 11 bases between. The CDR3 runs to 14 residues. Germline CDR1 and CDR2: KGHDR and SFDVKD. The CDR3 DNA reads as TGTGCCACCAGTGAAATGACAGTCCCAGATACGCAGTATTTT. It codes for CATSEMTVPDTQYF.

This clonotype showed up just a few times. This rearrangement joins TRBV5-4 to TRBJ2-4; D is perhaps TRBD1 or TRBD2 (5 bases each). Deletions cut 2 bases from V and 0 bases from J, with 15 bases between. This CDR3 region has 17 residues. Germline CDR1 is SGHNT and CDR2 is YYREEE (reference sequence). The CDR3 nucleotides read TGTGCCAGCAGCTTCGGGGCAGGAACCCTAGCCAAAAACATTCAGTACTTC. Translating gives CASSFGAGTLAKNIQYF.

This clonotype was seen many times. V is TRBV3-1 and J is TRBJ1-1; D is ambiguous. V lost 0 bases, J lost 7 bases, and 12 bases lay in between. Germline loops: CDR1 LGHDT, CDR2 YNNKEL (reference sequence). The CDR3 extends over 14 amino acids. CDR3 nucleotides: TGTGCCAGCAGCCAAGAAGCCGGGGTGGATGAAGCTTTCTTT. Translated, it gives CASSQEAGVDEAFF. Combining the CDR3 with reference TRBV3-1 and TRBJ1-1 gives the whole variable domain DTAVSQTPKYLVTQMGNDKSIKCEQNLGHDTMYWYKQDSKKFLKIMFSYNNKELIINETVPNRFSPKSPDKAHLNLHINSLELGDSAVYFCASSQEAGVDEAFFGQGTRLTVV.

This clonotype occurred a few times. CDR3 protein: CASTPQAQTEAFF. DNA for the CDR3: TGTGCCAGTACCCCTCAGGCTCAGACTGAAGCTTTCTTT. This chain connects TRBV12-3 or TRBV12-4 to TRBJ1-1; the D is unclear. V lost 9 bases and J 5 bases, leaving 16 bases between the germline ends. CDR3 length: 13 residues.

The CDR3 bases are TGCGCCAGCAGCTTCCCCCCCGGGACGCAAGGGGCAGATACGCAGTATTTT. As protein: CASSFPPGTQGADTQYF. The chain joins TRBV5-1 to TRBJ2-3, with D possibly being TRBD1 or TRBD2 (5 bases each). In germline, CDR1 is SGHRS, CDR2 YFSETQ. This CDR3 is 17 amino acids long. Trimming removed 2 bases at V and 4 bases at J, with 20 bases between.

V usage is TRBV6-1 and J usage is TRBJ2-1; 9 nucleotides align to TRBD1. V shed 8 bases and J 5 bases; nucleotides not matched to a gene: 13. Germline V gives CDR1 MNHNS, CDR2 SASEGT. The CDR3 spans 16 residues. CDR3 DNA: TGTGCCAGCGCACCATGGGGGACAGGGCTAAACAATGAGCAGTTCTTC. Protein product: CASAPWGTGLNNEQFF.

In this sample, this clonotype turned up many times. The CDR3 nucleotides are TGTGCCAGCAGCTTAGGGAGGGTGGGCTACAATGAGCAGTTCTTC. It codes for CASSLGRVGYNEQFF. The V gene is TRBV7-9, the J gene TRBJ2-1; possible D gene TRBD2, 6 bases. The CDR3 consists of 15 residues. Looked up from germline, CDR1 is SEHNR and CDR2 is FQNEAQ (reference sequence). Trimming removed 1 base at V and 3 bases at J, with 10 bases between.

This chain uses TRBV4-1 with TRBJ2-1; 10 nucleotides match TRBD1. CDR1 is MGHRA and CDR2 is YSYEKL in the germline V gene. The CDR3 has 14 amino acids. V shed 4 bases, J shed 6 bases, and the junction held 3 bases outside the gene matches. This CDR3 is CASSPRQGANEQFF. The DNA of the CDR3 is TGCGCCAGCAGCCCTAGACAGGGGGCCAATGAGCAGTTCTTC.

The rearrangement joins TRBV6-2 or TRBV6-3 to TRBJ2-7; 8 bases fit TRBD1. Germline CDR1 and CDR2: MNHEY and SVGEGT. V lost 5 bases to trimming and J lost 1 base; unmatched junction nucleotides: 7. The length of the CDR3 is 15 residues. The DNA for the CDR3 is TGTGCCAGCAGTCGCCCGGGACAGGTGTCCTACGAGCAGTACGTC. This translates into CASSRPGQVSYEQYV.

The sample holds a few counts of this clonotype. The V and J genes are TRBV6-5 and TRBJ2-6; D is unclear. The V gene's germline CDR1 is MNHEY and CDR2 SVGAGI. Between the trimmed V and J ends, which lost 7 bases and 2 bases, there was a span of 12 bases. The CDR3 loop spans 15 amino acids. Here the CDR3 DNA reads TGTGCCAGCAAACCGCCGCGACCTGGGGCCAACGTCCTGACTTTC. Protein product: CASKPPRPGANVLTF.

This clonotype was observed a handful of times. This chain links TRBV2 with TRBJ2-3, with 9 bases identical to TRBD2. Germline V gene lookup returns CDR1 SNHLY and CDR2 FYNNEI. This CDR3 is 15 amino acids long. The trim removed 6 bases at V and 1 base at J, leaving 5 bases unmatched. The CDR3 DNA sequence: TGTGCCAGCAGATTGGAGCGGGGGGGCACAGATACGCAGTATTTT. The encoded protein is CASRLERGGTDTQYF. The full variable domain, in which reference TRBV2 and TRBJ2-3 provide the parts outside the CDR3, is EPEVTQTPSHQVTQMGQEVILRCVPISNHLYFYWYRQILGQKVEFLVSFYNNEISEKSEIFDDQFSVERPDGSNFTLKIRSTKLEDSAMYFCASRLERGGTDTQYFGPGTRLTVL.

This clonotype showed up many times. CDR3 nucleotide sequence: TGCAGTGCTAGGACAGGGGGCAGCGGGAATTCACCCCTCCACTTT. It translates to CSARTGGSGNSPLHF. The V gene is TRBV20-1, the J gene TRBJ1-6; 10 bases agree with TRBD1. V gave up 3 bases and J gave up 7 bases; unmatched junction bases: 6. The CDR3 runs 15 residues. Germline V CDR1 and CDR2: DFQATT, SNEGSKA (reference sequence).